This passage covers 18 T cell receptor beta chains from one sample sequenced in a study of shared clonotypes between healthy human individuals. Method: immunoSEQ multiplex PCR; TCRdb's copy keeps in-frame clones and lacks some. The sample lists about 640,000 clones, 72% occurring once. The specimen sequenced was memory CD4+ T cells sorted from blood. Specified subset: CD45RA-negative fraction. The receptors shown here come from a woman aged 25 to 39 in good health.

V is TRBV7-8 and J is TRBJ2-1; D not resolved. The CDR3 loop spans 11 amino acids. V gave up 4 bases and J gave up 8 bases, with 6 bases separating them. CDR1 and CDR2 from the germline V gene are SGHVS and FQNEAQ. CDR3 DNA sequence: TGTGCCAGCAGCTGGGGTGATGAGCAGTTCTTC. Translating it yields CASSWGDEQFF.

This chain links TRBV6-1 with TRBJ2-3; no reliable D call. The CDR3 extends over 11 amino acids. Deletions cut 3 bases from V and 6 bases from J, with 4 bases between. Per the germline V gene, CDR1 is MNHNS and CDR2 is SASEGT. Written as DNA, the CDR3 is TGTGCCAGCAGTGATTGGGATACGCAGTATTTT. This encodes CASSDWDTQYF.

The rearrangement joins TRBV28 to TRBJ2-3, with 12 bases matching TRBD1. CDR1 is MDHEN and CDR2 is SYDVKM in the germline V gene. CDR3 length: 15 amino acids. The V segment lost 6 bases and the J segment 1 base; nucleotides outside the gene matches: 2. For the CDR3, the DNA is TGTGCCAGCAGGGGGGACAGGGGGCGCACAGATACGCAGTATTTT. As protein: CASRGDRGRTDTQYF.

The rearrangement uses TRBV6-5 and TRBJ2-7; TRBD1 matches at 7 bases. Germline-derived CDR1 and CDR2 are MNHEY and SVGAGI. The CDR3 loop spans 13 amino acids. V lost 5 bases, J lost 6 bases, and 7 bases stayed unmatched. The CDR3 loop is CASSPETGREQYF. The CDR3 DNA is TGTGCCAGCAGTCCCGAGACAGGGCGCGAGCAGTACTTC.

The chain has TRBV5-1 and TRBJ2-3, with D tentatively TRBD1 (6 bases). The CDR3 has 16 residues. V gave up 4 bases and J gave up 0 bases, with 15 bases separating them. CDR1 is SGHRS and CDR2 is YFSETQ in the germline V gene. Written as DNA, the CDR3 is TGCGCCAGCAGCGTAGCACAGGGCTCAAGCACAGATACGCAGTATTTT. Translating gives CASSVAQGSSTDTQYF.

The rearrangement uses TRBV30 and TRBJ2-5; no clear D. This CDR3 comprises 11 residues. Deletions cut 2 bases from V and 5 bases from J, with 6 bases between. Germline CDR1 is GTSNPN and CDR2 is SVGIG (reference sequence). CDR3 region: CAWSITETQYF. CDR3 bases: TGTGCCTGGAGTATCACCGAGACCCAGTACTTC.

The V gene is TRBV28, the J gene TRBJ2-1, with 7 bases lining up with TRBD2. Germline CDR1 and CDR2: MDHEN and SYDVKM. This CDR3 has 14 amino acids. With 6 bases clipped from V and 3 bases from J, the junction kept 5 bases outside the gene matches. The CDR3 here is CASSGTIDYNEQFF. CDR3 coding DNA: TGTGCCAGCAGCGGGACTATCGACTACAATGAGCAGTTCTTC.

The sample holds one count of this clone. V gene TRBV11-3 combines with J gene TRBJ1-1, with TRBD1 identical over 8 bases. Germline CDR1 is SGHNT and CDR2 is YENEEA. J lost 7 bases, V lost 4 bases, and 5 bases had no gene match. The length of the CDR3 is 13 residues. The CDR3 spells CASSWGQESEAFF. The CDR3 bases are TGTGCCAGCAGCTGGGGACAGGAGAGTGAAGCTTTCTTT.

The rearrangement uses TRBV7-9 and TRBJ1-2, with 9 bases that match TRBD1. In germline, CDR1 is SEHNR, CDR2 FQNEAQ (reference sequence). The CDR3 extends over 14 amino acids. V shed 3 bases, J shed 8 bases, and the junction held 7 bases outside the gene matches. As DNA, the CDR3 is TGTGCCAGCAGCTTGAGAACAGGGGGCGCGGGCTACACCTTC. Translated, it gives CASSLRTGGAGYTF.

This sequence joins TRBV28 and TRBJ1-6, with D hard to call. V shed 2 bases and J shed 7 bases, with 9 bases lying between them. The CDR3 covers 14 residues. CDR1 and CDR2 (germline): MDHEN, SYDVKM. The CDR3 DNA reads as TGTGCCAGCAGTTTAGGCCTGGGGAATTCACCCCTCCACTTT. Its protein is CASSLGLGNSPLHF.

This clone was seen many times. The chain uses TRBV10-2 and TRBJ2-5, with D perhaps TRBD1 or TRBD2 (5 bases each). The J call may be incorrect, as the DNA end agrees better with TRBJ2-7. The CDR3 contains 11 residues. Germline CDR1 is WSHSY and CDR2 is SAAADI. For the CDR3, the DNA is TGCGCCAGCAGGGGGACCAACGAGCAGTACTTC. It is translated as CASRGTNEQYF.

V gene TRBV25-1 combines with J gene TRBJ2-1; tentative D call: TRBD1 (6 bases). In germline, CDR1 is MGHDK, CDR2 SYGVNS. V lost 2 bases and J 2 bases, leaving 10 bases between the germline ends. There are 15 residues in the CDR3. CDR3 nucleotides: TGTGCCAGCAGTGAACCCCGGGACACCTACAATGAGCAGTTCTTC. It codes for CASSEPRDTYNEQFF.

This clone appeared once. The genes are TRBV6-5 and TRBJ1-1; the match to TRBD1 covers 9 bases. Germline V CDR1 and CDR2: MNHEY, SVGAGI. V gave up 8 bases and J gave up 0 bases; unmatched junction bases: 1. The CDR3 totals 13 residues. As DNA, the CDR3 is TGTGCCAGCCGGGACAGGGTGAACACTGAAGCTTTCTTT. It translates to CASRDRVNTEAFF.

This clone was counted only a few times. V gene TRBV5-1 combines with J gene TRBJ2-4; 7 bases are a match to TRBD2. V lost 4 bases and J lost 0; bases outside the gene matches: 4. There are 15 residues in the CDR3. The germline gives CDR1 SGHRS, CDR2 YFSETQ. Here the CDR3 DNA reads TGCGCCAGCAGCCGGGAGGCGGTAGCCAAAAACATTCAGTACTTC. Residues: CASSREAVAKNIQYF.

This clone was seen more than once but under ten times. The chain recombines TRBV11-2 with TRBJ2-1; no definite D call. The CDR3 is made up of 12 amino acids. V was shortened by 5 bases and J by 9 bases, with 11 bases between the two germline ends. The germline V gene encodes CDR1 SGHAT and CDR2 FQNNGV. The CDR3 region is CASSANLVEQFF. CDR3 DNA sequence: TGTGCCAGCAGCGCAAATCTAGTTGAGCAGTTCTTC.

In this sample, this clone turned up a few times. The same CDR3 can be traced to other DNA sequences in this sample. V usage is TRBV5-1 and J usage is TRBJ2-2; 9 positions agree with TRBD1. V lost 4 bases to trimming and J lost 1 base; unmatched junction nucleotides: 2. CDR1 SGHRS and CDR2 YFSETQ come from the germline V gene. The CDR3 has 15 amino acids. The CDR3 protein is CASSLGQGNTGELFF. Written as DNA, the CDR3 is TGCGCCAGCAGCCTGGGACAGGGGAACACCGGGGAGCTGTTTTTT.

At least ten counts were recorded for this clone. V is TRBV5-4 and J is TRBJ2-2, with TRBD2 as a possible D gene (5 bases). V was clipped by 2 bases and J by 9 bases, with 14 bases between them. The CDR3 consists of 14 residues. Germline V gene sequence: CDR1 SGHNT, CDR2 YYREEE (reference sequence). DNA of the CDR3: TGTGCCAGCAGCTTATCGGAGCGGCGCCGGGAGCTGTTTTTT. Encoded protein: CASSLSERRRELFF. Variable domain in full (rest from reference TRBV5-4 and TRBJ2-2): ETGVTQSPTHLIKTRGQQVTLRCSSQSGHNTVSWYQQALGQGPQFIFQYYREEENGRGNFPPRFSGLQFPNYSSELNVNALELDDSALYLCASSLSERRRELFFGEGSRLTVL.

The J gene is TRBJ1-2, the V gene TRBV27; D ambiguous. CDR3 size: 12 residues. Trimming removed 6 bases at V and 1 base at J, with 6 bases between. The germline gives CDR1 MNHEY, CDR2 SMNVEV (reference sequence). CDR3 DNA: TGTGCCAGCAGCCCGGATAACTATGGCTACACCTTC. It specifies CASSPDNYGYTF.